The next 26 T cell receptor beta chains were all read from a single sample in a study of OX40 agonist ivuxolimab in advanced cancers. Libraries were built with the immunoSEQ multiplex PCR assay. TCRdb took this table from immuneACCESS and kept in-frame rearrangements with V and J called. Such tables lack part of the clones; where checked against another copy, unresolved V genes explain under half of the gap, and the rest is unexplained. This sample comprises some 94,000 clones, more than 85% of them detected only once. Under 4% of the sample is held by the ten biggest clonotypes. The sequenced sample was CD4+ or CD8+ T cells sorted from blood, obtained in a trial of the OX40 agonist ivuxolimab. These receptors all stem from an adult with an advanced solid tumor such as melanoma, head and neck, liver or kidney cancer.

The V and J genes are TRBV2 and TRBJ1-1; D call uncertain. Germline CDR1 SNHLY, CDR2 FYNNEI. With 7 bases removed from V and 1 base from J, the gap between germline ends came to 10 bases. There are 13 residues in the CDR3. This CDR3 reads CASTVNRNTEAFF. In DNA form, the CDR3 reads TGTGCCAGCACGGTTAATCGGAACACTGAAGCTTTCTTT.

The chain carries TRBV19 and TRBJ2-1, with 8 bases matching TRBD2. The V gene's germline CDR1 is LNHDA and CDR2 SQIVND (reference sequence). V was clipped by 6 bases and J by 4 bases; unmatched bases: 8. The CDR3 spans 15 residues. This chain's CDR3 is CASSTGGANYNEQFF. The CDR3 DNA reads TGTGCCAGTAGCACGGGGGGGGCTAATTACAATGAGCAGTTCTTC.

In DNA form, the CDR3 reads TGTGCCAGCAGCTTATTCCCGACAGAGAACTATGGCTACACCTTC. Amino acid sequence: CASSLFPTENYGYTF. The gene calls are TRBV13 and TRBJ1-2; D is possibly TRBD1 (5 bases). Trimming removed 2 bases from V and 2 bases from J, with 12 bases in between. The CDR3 extends over 15 amino acids. Germline assignment: CDR1 PRHDT and CDR2 FYEKMQ (reference sequence).

The rearrangement links TRBV28 to TRBJ1-5; D is unclear. Germline values: CDR1 MDHEN, CDR2 SYDVKM. The V end lost 7 bases, the J end lost 0 bases, and 10 bases lay between the germline ends. The CDR3 sequence is 14 residues long. In nucleotides, the CDR3 is TGTGCCAGCACCCAGCGTGATAGCAATCAGCCCCAGCATTTT. The encoded protein is CASTQRDSNQPQHF. Looking up the rest from reference TRBV28 and TRBJ1-5 gives the full variable domain: DVKVTQSSRYLVKRTGEKVFLECVQDMDHENMFWYRQDPGLGLRLIYFSYDVKMKEKGDIPEGYSVSREKKERFSLILESASTNQTSMYLCASTQRDSNQPQHFGDGTRLSIL.

This sequence joins TRBV19 and TRBJ1-1, with TRBD1 as a possible D gene (5 bases). Trimming shortened V by 4 bases and J by 5 bases, and 17 bases separated the two germline ends. The CDR3 length is 15 residues. CDR1 and CDR2 from the germline V gene are LNHDA and SQIVND (reference sequence). DNA of the CDR3: TGTGCCAGTAGTAGGGAACCGGTCCGGGGGACTGAAGCTTTCTTT. It codes for CASSREPVRGTEAFF.

J is TRBJ1-3 and V is TRBV9; maybe TRBD1 (6 bases). The CDR3 is 15 residues long. The germline V and J ends were trimmed by 2 bases and 1 base, with 10 bases remaining between them. Germline CDR1 is SGDLS and CDR2 is YYNGEE. The CDR3 protein is CASSVRGGSGNTIYF. CDR3 nucleotide sequence: TGTGCCAGCAGCGTTAGGGGGGGATCTGGAAACACCATATATTTT.

This chain links TRBV2 with TRBJ1-4, with TRBD1 matching over 10 bases. CDR1 is SNHLY, CDR2 FYNNEI, per germline. Trimming cost V 10 bases and J 5 bases; bases outside gene matches: 4. The CDR3 runs 13 residues. The CDR3 sequence: CATSDRGNEKLFF. In DNA, the CDR3 is TGTGCCACCTCGGACAGGGGGAATGAAAAACTGTTTTTT.

This clone was counted a single time. DNA of the CDR3: TGCGCCAGCAGCCAAGTGGAGCTAGGGGCCAACGTCCTGACTTTC. This sequence encodes CASSQVELGANVLTF. This chain joins TRBV4-1 and TRBJ2-6; D uncertain. CDR1 is MGHRA, CDR2 YSYEKL, per germline. Trimming left V 1 base short and J 4 bases short, with 8 bases between. This CDR3 is 15 amino acids long.

The V gene is TRBV10-3, the J gene TRBJ1-4; perhaps TRBD1 as D (6 bases). The V end was cut by 4 bases, the J end by 2 bases, with 14 bases between. CDR1 is ENHRY, CDR2 SYGVKD, per germline. The CDR3 extends over 16 amino acids. Here the CDR3 reads CAISVGGLETNEKLFF. As DNA, the CDR3 is TGTGCCATCAGTGTCGGGGGGCTAGAGACTAATGAAAAACTGTTTTTT.

This chain joins TRBV29-1 and TRBJ2-1; TRBD1 or TRBD2 may be the D gene (5 bases each). Trimming pared 6 bases from V and 0 bases from J, leaving 6 bases between. CDR3 length: 12 residues. Per germline, CDR1 SQVTM and CDR2 ANQGSEA. The CDR3 sequence: CSVGVSYNEQFF. CDR3 nucleotides: TGCAGCGTGGGGGTCTCCTACAATGAGCAGTTCTTC.

This clone was seen only once. The V gene is TRBV2, the J gene TRBJ1-2; D remains unclear. CDR3 size: 14 residues. Germline values: CDR1 SNHLY, CDR2 FYNNEI. Trimming pared 2 bases from V and 8 bases from J, leaving 15 bases between. In DNA, the CDR3 is TGTGCCAGCAGTGAATGGGAGGACCTTGAGGGCTACACCTTC. It is translated as CASSEWEDLEGYTF.

In this sample, this clone turned up once. The chain is built from TRBV27 and TRBJ2-5; 9 bases agree with TRBD1. The CDR3 is made up of 14 amino acids. CDR1 MNHEY and CDR2 SMNVEV come from the germline V gene (reference sequence). After removal of 4 bases from V and 3 bases from J, the junction contained 3 bases not matched to a gene. CDR3 nucleotides: TGTGCCAGCAGTTCGCGGACAGGGGAAGAGACCCAGTACTTC. As protein: CASSSRTGEETQYF.

The J gene is TRBJ2-5, the V gene TRBV13, with D possibly matching TRBD1 (6 bases). The CDR3 is 14 amino acids. V dropped 3 bases and J dropped 5 bases, with 13 bases sitting between them. Germline CDR1 reads PRHDT; CDR2 reads FYEKMQ (reference sequence). For the CDR3, the DNA is TGTGCCAGCAGCTTCCGGACAGCTATGGAGACCCAGTACTTC. Amino acid sequence: CASSFRTAMETQYF.

The CDR3 nucleotides read TGTGCCAGCAGCATGACAGGGGATTATTACTACAATGAGCAGTTCTTC. Encoded protein: CASSMTGDYYYNEQFF. This sequence joins TRBV5-8 and TRBJ2-1, with 8 bases matching TRBD1. V lost 4 bases to trimming and J lost 3 bases; unmatched junction nucleotides: 9. The CDR3 is 16 residues long. The germline V gene has CDR1 SGHTS and CDR2 YDEGEE.

The chain recombines TRBV14 with TRBJ2-7; 15 nucleotides match TRBD2. This CDR3 spans 18 amino acids. V dropped 5 bases and J dropped 0; count of bases not matched to a gene: 8. Germline CDR1 is SGHDN and CDR2 is FVKESK. The DNA for the CDR3 is TGTGCCAGCAGCATGACCGGGACTAGCGGGAGGAACTCCTACGAGCAGTACTTC. Its translation is CASSMTGTSGRNSYEQYF.

The CDR3, as DNA: TGTGCCAGCACCCCCCTTTCCGGGACTAGCGGGAGACCAGCCCAAGAGACCCAGTACTTC. Translation gives CASTPLSGTSGRPAQETQYF. The chain employs TRBV27 and TRBJ2-5; 14 nucleotides align to TRBD2. Looked up from germline, CDR1 is MNHEY and CDR2 is SMNVEV (reference sequence). The junction had 17 bases not matched to a gene; V was cut back by 7 bases and J by 1 base. CDR3 length equals 20 residues.

DNA of the CDR3: TGCAGCGTGCTAGCGGAGAAAGCGGGGGTCTATGAGCAGTTCTTC. As protein: CSVLAEKAGVYEQFF. This chain joins TRBV29-1 and TRBJ2-1; the match to TRBD2 covers 8 bases. Germline assignment: CDR1 SQVTM and CDR2 ANQGSEA. V lost 6 bases and J lost 8; bases outside the gene matches: 15. This CDR3 is 15 amino acids long.

Only one count was recorded for this clone. The chain is built from TRBV6-1 and TRBJ1-1; D might be TRBD1 (5 bases). Per the germline V gene, CDR1 is MNHNS and CDR2 is SASEGT. The CDR3 runs 13 residues. The V end lost 7 bases, the J end lost 8 bases, and 17 bases lay between the germline ends. CDR3 sequence reads: CASNPGPRPEAFF. DNA of the CDR3: TGTGCCAGCAACCCGGGACCTCGGCCCGAAGCTTTCTTT.

V and J are TRBV19 and TRBJ2-7; 11 nucleotides match TRBD2. Germline V CDR1 and CDR2: LNHDA, SQIVND (reference sequence). V gave up 5 bases and J gave up 5 bases; unmatched junction bases: 11. The CDR3 loop spans 16 amino acids. The CDR3 DNA follows: TGTGCCAGTAGTTTTTTTAGCGGGAGGGCCCTCAACGAGCAGTACTTC. It yields the protein CASSFFSGRALNEQYF.

The chain couples TRBV10-3 to TRBJ2-5, with 7 bases matching TRBD2. The J call may be incorrect, as the DNA end agrees better with TRBJ2-7. Looked up from germline, CDR1 is ENHRY and CDR2 is SYGVKD. The CDR3 consists of 14 residues. CDR3: CASSAGLSSYEQYF. DNA of the CDR3: TGTGCCAGTTCAGCGGGACTTAGCTCCTACGAGCAGTACTTC.

The rearrangement uses TRBV19 and TRBJ1-1, with D maybe TRBD1 (6 bases). V was pared by 7 bases and J by 0 bases, with 12 bases between. CDR1 is LNHDA and CDR2 is SQIVND in the germline V gene (reference sequence). The CDR3 totals 14 residues. The CDR3 reads CASMEQGLNTEAFF. For the CDR3, the DNA is TGTGCCAGTATGGAACAGGGCTTGAACACTGAAGCTTTCTTT.

The rearrangement links TRBV29-1 to TRBJ2-3; 7 nucleotides align to TRBD2. The CDR3 totals 15 residues. V lost 7 bases to trimming and J lost 0 bases; unmatched junction nucleotides: 10. CDR1 is SQVTM and CDR2 is ANQGSEA in the germline V gene. CDR3 residues: CSGGGTSASTDTQYF. The CDR3 DNA reads as TGCAGCGGGGGGGGTACTAGCGCCAGCACAGATACGCAGTATTTT.

The chain joins TRBV4-1 to TRBJ1-1; possible D gene TRBD1, 5 bases. The CDR3 totals 13 residues. With 6 bases removed from V and 1 base from J, the gap between germline ends came to 9 bases. Germline V gene data show CDR1 as MGHRA and CDR2 as YSYEKL. In DNA, the CDR3 is TGCGCCAGCAGAGAAACAGGGAACACTGAAGCTTTCTTT. Its protein product is CASRETGNTEAFF.

The chain combines TRBV27 with TRBJ1-4; no firm D call. V gave up 2 bases and J gave up 4 bases, with 5 bases separating them. The CDR3 is 13 amino acids. Germline lookup yields CDR1 MNHEY and CDR2 SMNVEV (reference sequence). CDR3 amino acids: CASSLVINEKLFF. In DNA form, the CDR3 reads TGTGCCAGCAGTTTAGTGATTAATGAAAAACTGTTTTTT.

The rearrangement joins TRBV25-1 to TRBJ1-1; D is perhaps TRBD1 (5 bases). Germline V gene sequence: CDR1 MGHDK, CDR2 SYGVNS. The CDR3 contains 14 residues. With 2 bases removed from V and 1 base from J, the gap between germline ends came to 8 bases. The CDR3 loop reads CASSEQGENTEAFF. In DNA form, the CDR3 reads TGTGCCAGCAGTGAACAGGGCGAGAACACTGAAGCTTTCTTT.

J is TRBJ2-1 and V is TRBV18, with D possibly being TRBD1 or TRBD2 (5 bases each). With 1 base removed from V and 3 bases from J, the gap between germline ends came to 13 bases. Germline V gene lookup returns CDR1 KGHSH and CDR2 LQKENI. The CDR3 covers 16 residues. This CDR3 reads CASSPRRGENYNEQFF. The DNA for the CDR3 is TGTGCCAGCTCACCACGGCGAGGGGAAAACTACAATGAGCAGTTCTTC.